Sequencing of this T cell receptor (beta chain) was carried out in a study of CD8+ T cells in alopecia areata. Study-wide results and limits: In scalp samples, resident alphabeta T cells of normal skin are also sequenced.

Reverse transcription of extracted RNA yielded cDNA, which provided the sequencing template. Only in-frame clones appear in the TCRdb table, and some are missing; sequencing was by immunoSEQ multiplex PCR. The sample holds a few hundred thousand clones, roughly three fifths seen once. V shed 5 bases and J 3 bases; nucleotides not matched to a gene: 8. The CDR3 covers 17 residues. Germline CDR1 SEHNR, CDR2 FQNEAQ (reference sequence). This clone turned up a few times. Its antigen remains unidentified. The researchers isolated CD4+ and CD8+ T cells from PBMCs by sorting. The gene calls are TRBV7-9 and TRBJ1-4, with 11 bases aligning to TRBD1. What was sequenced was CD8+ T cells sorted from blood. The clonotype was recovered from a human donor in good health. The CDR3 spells CASSERTGGAPNEKLFF. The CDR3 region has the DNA TGTGCCAGCAGCGAGAGGACAGGGGGCGCGCCTAATGAAAAACTGTTTTTT.